These 25 T cell receptor beta chains came from one sample sequenced in a study of T-cell memory formation after mild COVID-19. TCRdb reprocessed the 5' RACE reads via MiXCR and lists one record per CDR3 protein. The table lists about 180,000 distinct CDR3 sequences, approximately 16% of them singletons. The sample taken for sequencing was PBMCs or a T cell subset sorted from them (not recorded which). These TCRs come from an adult woman who had mild COVID-19 (a few samples of this study predate the infection). Cell type and time point are not known.

The chain couples TRBV5-1 to TRBJ1-2, with 8 bases aligning to TRBD1. With 1 base clipped from V and 8 bases from J, the junction kept 7 bases outside the gene matches. Germline lookup yields CDR1 SGHRS and CDR2 YFSETQ. The CDR3 is 14 amino acids. The CDR3 here is CASSLLQGANGYTF. CDR3 DNA: TGCGCCAGCAGCTTGTTGCAGGGGGCAAACGGCTACACCTTC. Drawing the rest from reference TRBV5-1 and TRBJ1-2, the complete variable domain is KAGVTQTPRYLIKTRGQQVTLSCSPISGHRSVSWYQQTPGQGLQFLFEYFSETQRNKGNFPGRFSGRQFSNSRSEMNVSTLELGDSALYLCASSLLQGANGYTFGSGTRLTVV.

This clonotype turned up a few times. V is TRBV5-1 and J is TRBJ1-1; TRBD1 might be the D (5 bases). Trimming removed 3 bases at V and 10 bases at J, with 19 bases between. Looked up from germline, CDR1 is SGHRS and CDR2 is YFSETQ. CDR3 length: 14 amino acids. CDR3 loop: CASSSGTPRSGAFF. The CDR3 nucleotides are TGCGCCAGCAGCTCCGGGACCCCCCGGTCGGGAGCTTTCTTT.

The J gene is TRBJ1-5, the V gene TRBV29-1, with 7 bases fitting TRBD1. This CDR3 region has 16 residues. Losses at the gene ends were 0 bases for V and 5 bases for J; bases not matched to a gene: 10. The V gene's germline CDR1 is SQVTM and CDR2 ANQGSEA. The CDR3 here is CSVEDVDREFYQPQHF. Here the CDR3 DNA reads TGCAGCGTTGAAGATGTAGACAGGGAGTTTTATCAGCCCCAGCATTTT.

This clonotype was counted between two and nine times. The chain uses TRBV12-3 or TRBV12-4 and TRBJ2-7, with D perhaps being TRBD1 or TRBD2 (5 bases each). The CDR3 has 15 amino acids. V gave up 7 bases and J gave up 7 bases, with 23 bases separating them. The CDR3, as DNA: TGTGCCAGCACCTCAGGTGGGCCGAGGGGTTCGGAGCAGTACTTC. This sequence encodes CASTSGGPRGSEQYF.

The rearrangement links TRBV5-1 to TRBJ2-5; TRBD2 might be the D (6 bases). The CDR3 is 14 residues long. Trimming stripped 0 bases from V and 1 base from J, with 7 bases between. Germline lookup yields CDR1 SGHRS and CDR2 YFSETQ. The CDR3 here is CASSLGEAQETQYF. DNA of the CDR3: TGCGCCAGCAGCTTGGGGGAGGCCCAAGAGACCCAGTACTTC.

This chain connects TRBV7-9 to TRBJ1-3; D gene unclear. This CDR3 spans 15 amino acids. The germline gives CDR1 SEHNR, CDR2 FQNEAQ (reference sequence). V was clipped by 3 bases and J by 4 bases, with 13 bases between them. The CDR3 spells CASSFYRTTGNTIYF. In DNA, the CDR3 is TGTGCCAGCAGCTTTTACCGGACGACCGGAAACACCATATATTTT. Using reference TRBV7-9 and TRBJ1-3 for the parts outside the CDR3, the full variable domain is DTGVSQNPRHKITKRGQNVTFRCDPISEHNRLYWYRQTLGQGPEFLTYFQNEAQLEKSRLLSDRFSAERPKGSFSTLEIQRTEQGDSAMYLCASSFYRTTGNTIYFGEGSWLTVV.

The chain combines TRBV5-1 with TRBJ1-2, with a tentative D call TRBD1 (6 bases). Germline-derived CDR1 and CDR2 are SGHRS and YFSETQ. V lost 5 bases and J 3 bases, leaving 17 bases between the germline ends. This CDR3 spans 15 amino acids. The CDR3 DNA is TGCGCCAGCAGACCGGGACACCGTTCGGACTATGGCTACACCTTC. Protein product: CASRPGHRSDYGYTF.

The chain has TRBV5-1 and TRBJ2-2; 7 bases fit TRBD2. There are 13 residues in the CDR3. V trimming: 7 bases; J trimming: 6 bases; junction bases outside the gene matches: 6. The germline V gene encodes CDR1 SGHRS and CDR2 YFSETQ. DNA for the CDR3: TGCGCCAGCCGCGCGGGGGTCCCCGGGGAGCTGTTTTTT. This codes for CASRAGVPGELFF.

This clonotype was seen a handful of times. The chain is built from TRBV2 and TRBJ2-1; 12 positions agree with TRBD2. This CDR3 is 18 amino acids long. Germline V gene lookup returns CDR1 SNHLY and CDR2 FYNNEI. The V gene end was trimmed by 0 bases and the J gene end by 6 bases; junction bases not matched to a gene: 9. This chain's CDR3 is CASSEAWASGGAVNEQFF. The CDR3 coding sequence is TGTGCCAGCAGTGAAGCGTGGGCTAGCGGGGGGGCCGTCAATGAGCAGTTCTTC. Variable domain in full (rest from reference TRBV2 and TRBJ2-1): EPEVTQTPSHQVTQMGQEVILRCVPISNHLYFYWYRQILGQKVEFLVSFYNNEISEKSEIFDDQFSVERPDGSNFTLKIRSTKLEDSAMYFCASSEAWASGGAVNEQFFGPGTRLTVL.

The chain links TRBV18 to TRBJ2-5; D ambiguous. This CDR3 has 14 amino acids. Trimming shortened V by 0 bases and J by 5 bases, and 10 bases separated the two germline ends. Germline CDR1 KGHSH, CDR2 LQKENI. The CDR3 nucleotides read TGTGCCAGCTCACCACCCGCCCTTAGGGAGACCCAGTACTTC. Protein: CASSPPALRETQYF. The whole variable domain, remainder taken from reference TRBV18 and TRBJ2-5, is NAGVMQNPRHLVRRRGQEARLRCSPMKGHSHVYWYRQLPEEGLKFMVYLQKENIIDESGMPKERFSAEFPKEGPSILRIQQVVRGDSAAYFCASSPPALRETQYFGPGTRLLVL.

In DNA form, the CDR3 reads TGTGCCAGCCGTTTAGCGGGAGGGGAAAGGGAGCAGTTCTTC. As protein: CASRLAGGEREQFF. The rearrangement joins TRBV4-2 to TRBJ2-1, with 11 bases matching TRBD2. Per the germline V gene, CDR1 is LGHNA and CDR2 is YNFKEQ. Unmatched junction bases numbered 10, after V lost 8 bases and J lost 10 bases. CDR3 length: 14 amino acids.

The J gene is TRBJ2-3, the V gene TRBV18; 9 bases are shared with TRBD2. CDR1 and CDR2 (germline): KGHSH, LQKENI. The CDR3 is 15 amino acids. The V segment lost 4 bases and the J segment 1 base; nucleotides outside the gene matches: 3. The CDR3 region is CASSLSGGRTDTQYF. DNA for the CDR3: TGTGCCAGCTCACTTAGCGGGGGCCGCACAGATACGCAGTATTTT.

V usage is TRBV5-1 and J usage is TRBJ1-1, with D hard to call. From germline, CDR1 is SGHRS and CDR2 YFSETQ. The CDR3 is 14 amino acids. V lost 0 bases to trimming and J lost 3 bases, with 9 bases between them. Written as DNA, the CDR3 is TGCGCCAGCAGCTTGGAACAGACATACACTGAAGCTTTCTTT. Translation gives CASSLEQTYTEAFF.

This clonotype was recorded a few times. The V and J genes are TRBV10-3 and TRBJ2-3; D uncertain. Germline V gene sequence: CDR1 ENHRY, CDR2 SYGVKD. V was shortened by 4 bases and J by 0 bases, with 8 bases between the two germline ends. This CDR3 has 14 amino acids. DNA for the CDR3: TGTGCCATCAGTGGTCCTACCAGCACAGATACGCAGTATTTT. It translates to CAISGPTSTDTQYF.

This clonotype was observed a handful of times. V is TRBV20-1 and J is TRBJ1-5; 7 nucleotides match TRBD1. Germline V gives CDR1 DFQATT, CDR2 SNEGSKA (reference sequence). Losses at the gene ends were 5 bases for V and 6 bases for J; bases not matched to a gene: 16. CDR3 length: 16 amino acids. The CDR3 DNA follows: TGCAGTGCTTACGACAGGGCCAGATCGTGGGGTCAGCCCCAGCATTTT. The encoded protein is CSAYDRARSWGQPQHF.

The chain is built from TRBV5-1 and TRBJ2-3, with TRBD2 matching 7 bases. This CDR3 spans 16 amino acids. Trimming took 2 bases from V and 0 from J; bases not matched to a gene: 6. The germline CDR1 and CDR2 sequences are SGHRS and YFSETQ. CDR3 residues: CASSFEPRGSTDTQYF. The CDR3 DNA reads TGCGCCAGCAGCTTCGAACCGCGGGGGAGCACAGATACGCAGTATTTT.

This clonotype has a single count. The gene calls are TRBV11-1 and TRBJ1-2, with 8 nucleotides matching TRBD1. Germline CDR1 and CDR2: SGHAT and FQDESV (reference sequence). This CDR3 has 16 amino acids. V lost 6 bases, J lost 2 bases, and 11 bases stayed unmatched. CDR3 DNA sequence: TGTGCCAGCAGTCGTGGACAGGGCCATTCCAACTATGGCTACACCTTC. Protein: CASSRGQGHSNYGYTF.

In its sample, this clonotype was seen a few times. The V call is TRBV14, the J call TRBJ2-3, with 8 bases identical to TRBD1. The CDR3 consists of 17 residues. After removal of 0 bases from V and 1 base from J, the junction contained 6 bases not matched to a gene. From germline, CDR1 is SGHDN and CDR2 FVKESK. The CDR3 region is CASSQEFQGAGTDTQYF. As DNA, the CDR3 is TGTGCCAGCAGCCAAGAATTCCAGGGGGCGGGCACAGATACGCAGTATTTT.

Worth noting for this clonotype: A read error may account for a junction end that differs from germline. This CDR3 reads CASSQEAGSAEF. The CDR3 DNA sequence: TGTGCCAGCAGCCAAGAGGCGGGCAGTGCCGAGTTC. The chain combines TRBV3-1 with TRBJ1-2; D gene unclear. Germline-derived CDR1 and CDR2 are LGHDT and YNNKEL (reference sequence). The CDR3 length is 12 residues.

This chain connects TRBV4-1 to TRBJ1-2; the D gene is possibly TRBD1 (6 bases). The CDR3 length is 18 residues. Trimming removed 0 bases from V and 4 bases from J, with 21 bases in between. Germline V gene sequence: CDR1 MGHRA, CDR2 YSYEKL. For the CDR3, the DNA is TGCGCCAGCAGCCAAGATGGAGGGAGGGGGGCCACAACCTATGGCTACACCTTC. It translates to CASSQDGGRGATTYGYTF.

This clonotype has more than one count but fewer than ten. The chain recombines TRBV6-6 with TRBJ2-7; TRBD2 matches at 11 bases. Germline values: CDR1 MNHNY, CDR2 SVGAGI (reference sequence). The junction had 2 bases not matched to a gene; V was cut back by 4 bases and J by 0 bases. The CDR3 contains 15 residues. This chain's CDR3 is CASSFGLAGSYEQYF. As DNA, the CDR3 is TGTGCCAGCAGTTTCGGACTAGCGGGCTCCTACGAGCAGTACTTC.

The chain couples TRBV4-2 to TRBJ2-7; perhaps D is TRBD1 or TRBD2 (5 bases each). The CDR3 runs to 15 residues. Germline CDR1 reads LGHNA; CDR2 reads YNFKEQ. V was pared by 6 bases and J by 0 bases, with 15 bases between. The CDR3 region is CASSHEGRTSYEQYF. The CDR3, as DNA: TGTGCCAGCAGTCACGAGGGGAGAACCTCCTACGAGCAGTACTTC.

This clonotype showed up just a few times. The genes are TRBV7-8 and TRBJ1-2; D not certain. From germline, CDR1 is SGHVS and CDR2 FQNEAQ. The V end was cut by 2 bases, the J end by 0 bases, with 10 bases between. This CDR3 is built from 15 residues. CDR3 coding DNA: TGTGCCAGCAGCTTAATACAGCTACCTAACTATGGCTACACCTTC. Its protein is CASSLIQLPNYGYTF.

There are a few counts of this clonotype. The gene calls are TRBV6-5 and TRBJ2-1; 10 bases are a match to TRBD2. The ends lost 0 bases at V and 6 bases at J; junction bases unmatched: 8. Per the germline V gene, CDR1 is MNHEY and CDR2 is SVGAGI. The CDR3 covers 17 residues. In DNA form, the CDR3 reads TGTGCCAGCAGTTACTCTGGAGCGGGAGGGACCCTCAATGAGCAGTTCTTC. Translated, it gives CASSYSGAGGTLNEQFF.

This chain links TRBV4-2 with TRBJ2-7; possible D gene TRBD2, 6 bases. CDR1 LGHNA and CDR2 YNFKEQ come from the germline V gene. CDR3 length: 15 amino acids. Trimming pared 1 base from V and 4 bases from J, leaving 14 bases between. The CDR3 sequence: CASSQAGGTGYEQYF. The DNA of the CDR3 is TGTGCCAGCAGCCAAGCAGGCGGGACGGGGTACGAGCAGTACTTC.